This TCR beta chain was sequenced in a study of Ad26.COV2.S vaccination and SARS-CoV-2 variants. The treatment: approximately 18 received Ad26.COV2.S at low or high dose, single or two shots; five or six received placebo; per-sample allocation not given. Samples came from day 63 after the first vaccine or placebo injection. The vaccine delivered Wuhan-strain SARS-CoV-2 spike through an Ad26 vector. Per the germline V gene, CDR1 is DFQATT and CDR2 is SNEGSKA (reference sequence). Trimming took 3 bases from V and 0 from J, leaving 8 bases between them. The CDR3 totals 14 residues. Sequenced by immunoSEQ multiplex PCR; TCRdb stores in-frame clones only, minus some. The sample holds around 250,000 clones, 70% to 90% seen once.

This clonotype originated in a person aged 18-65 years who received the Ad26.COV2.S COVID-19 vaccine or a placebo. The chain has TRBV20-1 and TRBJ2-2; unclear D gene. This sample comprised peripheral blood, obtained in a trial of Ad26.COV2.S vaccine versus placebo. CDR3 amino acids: CSASLSANTGELFF. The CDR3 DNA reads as TGCAGTGCTAGTCTTAGTGCGAACACCGGGGAGCTGTTTTTT.